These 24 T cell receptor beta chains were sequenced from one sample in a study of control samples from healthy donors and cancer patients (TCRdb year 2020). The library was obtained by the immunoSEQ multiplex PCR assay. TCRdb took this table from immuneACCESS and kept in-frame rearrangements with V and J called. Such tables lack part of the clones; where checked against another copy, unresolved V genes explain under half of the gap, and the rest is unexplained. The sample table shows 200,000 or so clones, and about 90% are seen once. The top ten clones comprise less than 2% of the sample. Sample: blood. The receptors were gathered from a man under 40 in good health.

Here the CDR3 DNA reads TGCGCCAGCAGGTTTCGCCCCCTTGACCTGGGGGGTTATTCACCCCTCCACTTT. Translated, it gives CASRFRPLDLGGYSPLHF. The rearrangement links TRBV5-1 to TRBJ1-6; D is perhaps TRBD1 (5 bases). The germline gives CDR1 SGHRS, CDR2 YFSETQ. The ends were cut back, 5 bases at V and 8 bases at J, with 26 bases in the middle. The CDR3 length is 18 residues.

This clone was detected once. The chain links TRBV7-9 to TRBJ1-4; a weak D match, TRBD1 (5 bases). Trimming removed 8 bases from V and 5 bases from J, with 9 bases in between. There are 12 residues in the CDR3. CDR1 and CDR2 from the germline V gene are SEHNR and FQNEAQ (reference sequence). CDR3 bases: TGTGCCAGCGGGGGGAGAAATGAAAAACTGTTTTTT. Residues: CASGGRNEKLFF.

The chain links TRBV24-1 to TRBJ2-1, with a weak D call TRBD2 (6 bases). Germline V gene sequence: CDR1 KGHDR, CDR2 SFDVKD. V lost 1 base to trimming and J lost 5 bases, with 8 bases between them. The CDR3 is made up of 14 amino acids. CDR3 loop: CATSDFGGNNEQFF. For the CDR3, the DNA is TGTGCCACCAGTGATTTCGGAGGGAACAATGAGCAGTTCTTC.

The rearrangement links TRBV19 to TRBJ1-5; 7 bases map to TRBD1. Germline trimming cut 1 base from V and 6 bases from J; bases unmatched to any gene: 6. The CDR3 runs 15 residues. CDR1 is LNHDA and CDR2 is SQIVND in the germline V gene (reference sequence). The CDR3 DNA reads TGTGCCAGTAGTATAGCGGGACAGATAGGTCAGCCCCAGCATTTT. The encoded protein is CASSIAGQIGQPQHF.

For the CDR3, the DNA is TGTGCCAGCAAAGACAGGACCACTGAAGCTTTCTTT. This gives the protein CASKDRTTEAFF. The chain has TRBV6-5 and TRBJ1-1, with D possibly being TRBD1 (6 bases). Trimming took 7 bases from V and 4 from J, leaving 10 bases between them. Germline loops: CDR1 MNHEY, CDR2 SVGAGI. The CDR3 is 12 residues long.

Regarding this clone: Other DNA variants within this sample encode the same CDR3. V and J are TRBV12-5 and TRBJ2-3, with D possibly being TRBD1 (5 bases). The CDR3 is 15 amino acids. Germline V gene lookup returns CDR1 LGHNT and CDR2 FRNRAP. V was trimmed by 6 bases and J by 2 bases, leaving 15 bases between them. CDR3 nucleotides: TGTGCTAGTGGCTCATGGGGCAGGTACACAGATACGCAGTATTTT. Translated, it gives CASGSWGRYTDTQYF. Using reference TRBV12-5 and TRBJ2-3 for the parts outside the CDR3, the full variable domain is DARVTQTPRHKVTEMGQEVTMRCQPILGHNTVFWYRQTMMQGLELLAYFRNRAPLDDSGMPKDRFSAEMPDATLATLKIQPSEPRDSAVYFCASGSWGRYTDTQYFGPGTRLTVL.

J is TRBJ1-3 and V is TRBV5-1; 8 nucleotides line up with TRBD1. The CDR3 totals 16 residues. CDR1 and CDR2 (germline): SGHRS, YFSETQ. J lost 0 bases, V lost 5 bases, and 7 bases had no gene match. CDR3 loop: CASRTGQGVSGNTIYF. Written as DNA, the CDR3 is TGCGCCAGCAGAACCGGACAGGGCGTCTCTGGAAACACCATATATTTT.

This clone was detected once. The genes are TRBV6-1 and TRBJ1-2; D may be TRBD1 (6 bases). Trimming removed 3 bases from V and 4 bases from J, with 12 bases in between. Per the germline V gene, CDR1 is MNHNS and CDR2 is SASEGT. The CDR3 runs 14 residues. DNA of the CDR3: TGTGCCAGCAGTGAGCGGACAGACAGCTATGGCTACACCTTC. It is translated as CASSERTDSYGYTF.

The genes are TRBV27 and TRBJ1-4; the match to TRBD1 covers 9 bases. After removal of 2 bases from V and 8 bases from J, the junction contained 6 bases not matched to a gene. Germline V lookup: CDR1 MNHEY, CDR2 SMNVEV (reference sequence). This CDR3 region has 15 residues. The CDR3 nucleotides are TGTGCCAGCAGTTTAACCGGGACAGGGAGGGAAAAACTGTTTTTT. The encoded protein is CASSLTGTGREKLFF.

The CDR3 sequence is CASSLTGQGYGYTF. CDR3 bases: TGTGCCAGCAGCCTCACGGGACAGGGCTATGGCTACACCTTC. This sequence joins TRBV13 and TRBJ1-2; TRBD1 matches at 9 bases. This CDR3 contains 14 residues. The germline gives CDR1 PRHDT, CDR2 FYEKMQ (reference sequence). With V trimmed by 5 bases and J by 4 bases, 5 bases remained unmatched.

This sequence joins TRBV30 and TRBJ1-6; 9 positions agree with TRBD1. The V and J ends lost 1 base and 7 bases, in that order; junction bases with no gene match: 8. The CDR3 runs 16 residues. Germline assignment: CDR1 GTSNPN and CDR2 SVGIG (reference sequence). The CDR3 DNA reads TGTGCCTGGAGTGGACAGGGGGGGTTCTCGAATTCACCCCTCCACTTT. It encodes CAWSGQGGFSNSPLHF.

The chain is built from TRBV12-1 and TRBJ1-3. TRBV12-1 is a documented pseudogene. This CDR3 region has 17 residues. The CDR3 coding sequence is TGTGCCAGCAGCTTTTCACTCTGGGGTTTATCTGGAAACACCATATATTTT. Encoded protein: CASSFSLWGLSGNTIYF.

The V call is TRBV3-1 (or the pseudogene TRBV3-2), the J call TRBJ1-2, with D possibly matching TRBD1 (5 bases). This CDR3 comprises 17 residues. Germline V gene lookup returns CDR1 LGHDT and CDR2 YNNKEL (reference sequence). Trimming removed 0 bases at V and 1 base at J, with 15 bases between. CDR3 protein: CASSQERGGRYNYGYTF. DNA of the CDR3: TGTGCCAGCAGCCAAGAGAGGGGAGGGAGATATAACTATGGCTACACCTTC.

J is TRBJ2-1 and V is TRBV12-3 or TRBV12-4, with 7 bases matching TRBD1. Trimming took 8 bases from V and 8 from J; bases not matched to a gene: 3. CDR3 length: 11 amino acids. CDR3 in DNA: TGTGCCAGCCAAGGGGGCTATGAGCAGTTCTTC. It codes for CASQGGYEQFF.

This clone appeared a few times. CDR3 sequence (DNA): TGTGCCAGCAGCCAAACCTCGACAGGAGGGGAGACCCAGTACTTC. Protein product: CASSQTSTGGETQYF. The rearrangement links TRBV5-4 to TRBJ2-5; D is perhaps TRBD1 or TRBD2 (6 bases each). The CDR3 contains 15 residues. The V end lost 4 bases, the J end lost 5 bases, and 18 bases lay between the germline ends. Germline V gives CDR1 SGHNT, CDR2 YYREEE (reference sequence).

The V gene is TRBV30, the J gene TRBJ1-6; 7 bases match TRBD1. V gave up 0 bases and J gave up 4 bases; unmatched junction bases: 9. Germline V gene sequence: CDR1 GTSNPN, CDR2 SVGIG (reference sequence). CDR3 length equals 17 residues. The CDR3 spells CAWSVLGQENYNSPLHF. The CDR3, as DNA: TGTGCCTGGAGTGTCCTCGGACAGGAAAATTATAATTCACCCCTCCACTTT.

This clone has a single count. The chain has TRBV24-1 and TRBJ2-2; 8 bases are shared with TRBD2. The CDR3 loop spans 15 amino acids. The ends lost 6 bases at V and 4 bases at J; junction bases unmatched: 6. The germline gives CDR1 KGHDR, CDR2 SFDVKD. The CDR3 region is CATSSDGGGTGELFF. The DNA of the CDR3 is TGTGCCACCAGTTCCGACGGGGGGGGCACCGGGGAGCTGTTTTTT.

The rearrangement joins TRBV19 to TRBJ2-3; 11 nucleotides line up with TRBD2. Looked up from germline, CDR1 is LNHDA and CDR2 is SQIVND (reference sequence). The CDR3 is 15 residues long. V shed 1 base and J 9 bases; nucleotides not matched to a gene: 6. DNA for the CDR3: TGTGCCAGTAGTATAGGGACTAGCGGGTTGGGGACGCAGTATTTT. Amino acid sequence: CASSIGTSGLGTQYF.

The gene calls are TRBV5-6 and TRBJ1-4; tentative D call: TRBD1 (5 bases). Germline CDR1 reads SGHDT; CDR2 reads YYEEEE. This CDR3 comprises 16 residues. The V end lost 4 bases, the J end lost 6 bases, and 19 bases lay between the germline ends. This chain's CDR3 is CASSAGGSASYEKLFF. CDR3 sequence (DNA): TGTGCCAGCAGCGCCGGGGGGTCCGCGTCCTATGAAAAACTGTTTTTT.

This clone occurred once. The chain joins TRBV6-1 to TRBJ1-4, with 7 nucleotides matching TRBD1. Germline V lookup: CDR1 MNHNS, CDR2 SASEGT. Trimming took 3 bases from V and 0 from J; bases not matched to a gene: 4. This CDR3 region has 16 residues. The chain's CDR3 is CASSEYRGTTNEKLFF. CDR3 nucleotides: TGTGCCAGCAGTGAGTACAGGGGAACAACTAATGAAAAACTGTTTTTT.

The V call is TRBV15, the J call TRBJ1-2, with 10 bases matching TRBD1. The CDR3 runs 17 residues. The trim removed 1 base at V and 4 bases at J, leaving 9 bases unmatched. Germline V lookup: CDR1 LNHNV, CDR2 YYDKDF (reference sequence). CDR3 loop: CATSRVGQGHRTYGYTF. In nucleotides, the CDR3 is TGTGCCACCAGCAGAGTGGGACAGGGGCATAGAACCTATGGCTACACCTTC.

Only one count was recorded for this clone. In nucleotides, the CDR3 is TGTGCCAGCGGCGGACAGGGTCGTTCCTACGAGCAGTACTTC. This sequence encodes CASGGQGRSYEQYF. The V gene is TRBV27, the J gene TRBJ2-7, with 8 positions matching TRBD1. Germline CDR1 reads MNHEY; CDR2 reads SMNVEV (reference sequence). V lost 8 bases, J lost 1 base, and 7 bases stayed unmatched. The CDR3 loop spans 14 amino acids.

The CDR3: CASSIEGQGRNQPQHF. The CDR3 nucleotides read TGTGCCAGCAGCATCGAGGGCCAGGGGAGGAATCAGCCCCAGCATTTT. V is TRBV28 and J is TRBJ1-5, with D perhaps TRBD1 (6 bases). The CDR3 spans 16 residues. V lost 6 bases and J lost 4, with 19 bases in between. Germline-derived CDR1 and CDR2 are MDHEN and SYDVKM.

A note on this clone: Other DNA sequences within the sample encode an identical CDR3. CDR3 sequence reads: CASSLGSGGGDEQFF. The CDR3 region has the DNA TGTGCCAGCAGCTTAGGGTCAGGGGGCGGCGATGAGCAGTTCTTC. The chain uses TRBV13 and TRBJ2-1; TRBD1 matches 8 bases. V shed 0 bases and J 8 bases; nucleotides not matched to a gene: 6. The CDR3 extends over 15 amino acids. Germline V lookup: CDR1 PRHDT, CDR2 FYEKMQ (reference sequence).